The 11 T cell receptor beta chains below all came from one sample that was sequenced in a study of post-analysis software for immune sequencing data. The study's findings and limits: Relative to controls, patients had a few TRBV segments at higher frequency, with TRBV5-6, TRBV5-1 and TRBV20-1 among these.

Carried by the TCR beta cDNA libraries were unique molecular identifiers. A single record per CDR3 protein comes from TCRdb applying MiXCR to the PCR reads. The repertoire holds a few hundred thousand distinct CDR3 sequences, with under 40% as singletons. The antigens of these receptors remain unknown. The specimen sequenced was blood. The receptors shown here come from a girl younger than 18 with multiple sclerosis.

In regard to this clonotype: A much larger clone sits a single nucleotide away, making a read error possible. The chain couples TRBV29-1 to TRBJ2-1; possible D gene TRBD2, 6 bases. CDR3 length: 13 amino acids. Trimming pared 7 bases from V and 7 bases from J, leaving 17 bases between. Germline V gene data show CDR1 as SQVTM and CDR2 as ANQGSEA. The CDR3 here is CSADRQGGNEQFF. The CDR3 DNA reads TGCAGCGCTGATCGGCAGGGAGGTAATGAGCAGTTCTTC.

This clonotype has a handful of counts. This chain links TRBV12-3 or TRBV12-4 with TRBJ2-5; no reliable D call. This CDR3 spans 13 amino acids. The ends were cut back, 6 bases at V and 5 bases at J, with 13 bases in the middle. The CDR3: CASRTGVSETQYF. In nucleotides, the CDR3 is TGTGCCAGCAGGACTGGGGTTTCGGAGACCCAGTACTTC.

This clonotype came up a few times. This sequence joins TRBV2 and TRBJ1-5, with 9 bases fitting TRBD1. The junction had 8 bases not matched to a gene; V was cut back by 7 bases and J by 7 bases. The CDR3 contains 14 residues. CDR1 SNHLY and CDR2 FYNNEI come from the germline V gene. The CDR3 is CASTIDRGDQPQHF. The CDR3 nucleotides read TGTGCCAGCACAATAGACAGGGGGGACCAGCCCCAGCATTTT.

This chain connects TRBV5-1 to TRBJ2-3, with 8 bases aligning to TRBD2. The J segment lost 3 bases and the V segment lost 2 bases, leaving 8 bases of the junction unmatched. The germline V gene has CDR1 SGHRS and CDR2 YFSETQ. The CDR3 length is 16 residues. This CDR3 is CASSFGSGESTDTQYF. As DNA, the CDR3 is TGCGCCAGCAGCTTCGGTAGCGGGGAGAGTACAGATACGCAGTATTTT.

In its sample, this clonotype was seen a few times. The chain is built from TRBV6-2 or TRBV6-3 and TRBJ2-7, with D possibly matching TRBD2 (6 bases). The end of the DNA is better explained by TRBJ2-5, so the J call may be wrong. Germline V gene sequence: CDR1 MNHEY, CDR2 SVGEGT. The CDR3 is 14 amino acids. The CDR3 DNA follows: TGTGCCAGCAGTGTCATAGTGGGGAGGGAGACCCAGTACTTC. This translates into CASSVIVGRETQYF.

The gene calls are TRBV7-2 and TRBJ1-5; D ambiguous. Per the germline V gene, CDR1 is SGHTA and CDR2 is FQGNSA. The CDR3 sequence is 14 residues long. V was cut by 1 base and J by 1 base, with 5 bases left in between. For the CDR3, the DNA is TGTGCCAGCAGCTTAGTAAGGAGCAATCAGCCCCAGCATTTT. This gives the protein CASSLVRSNQPQHF.

The chain has TRBV20-1 and TRBJ2-7; D gene uncertain. Trimming took 6 bases from V and 3 from J, leaving 15 bases between them. Germline CDR1 and CDR2: DFQATT and SNEGSKA (reference sequence). CDR3 length equals 13 residues. DNA of the CDR3: TGCAGTGCCCGACCCCAAGGCGGCTACGAGCAGTACTTC. Amino acids: CSARPQGGYEQYF.

This clonotype was detected only a few times. This chain links TRBV12-3 or TRBV12-4 with TRBJ1-1; D uncertain. V lost 5 bases and J lost 4, with 11 bases in between. This CDR3 comprises 13 residues. CDR3 region: CASSRTGRTEAFF. The CDR3, as DNA: TGTGCCAGCAGTAGGACCGGTCGCACTGAAGCTTTCTTT.

The chain couples TRBV7-2 to TRBJ2-5; no reliable D call. With 1 base removed from V and 5 bases from J, the gap between germline ends came to 11 bases. CDR3 length: 14 residues. Germline loops: CDR1 SGHTA, CDR2 FQGNSA. In DNA, the CDR3 is TGTGCCAGCAGCTTAGGGGCCAATGGGGAGACCCAGTACTTC. It translates to CASSLGANGETQYF.

This clonotype appeared a few times. This chain links TRBV7-7 with TRBJ2-1, with D unresolved. CDR1 and CDR2 from the germline V gene are SSHAT and FNYEAQ (reference sequence). CDR3 length equals 13 residues. With 2 bases removed from V and 6 bases from J, the gap between germline ends came to 8 bases. CDR3 in DNA: TGTGCCAGCAGCTTATTGTCGTCCAATGAGCAGTTCTTC. Translated: CASSLLSSNEQFF.

This clonotype came up a few times. The J gene is TRBJ2-5, the V gene TRBV20-1; 8 bases are a match to TRBD1. The J call is doubtful: the DNA matches TRBJ2-7 better. Germline V CDR1 and CDR2: DFQATT, SNEGSKA (reference sequence). This CDR3 spans 12 amino acids. Here the CDR3 DNA reads TGCAGCGGCAGGACAGGGAACCACGAGCAGTACTTC. It codes for CSGRTGNHEQYF.